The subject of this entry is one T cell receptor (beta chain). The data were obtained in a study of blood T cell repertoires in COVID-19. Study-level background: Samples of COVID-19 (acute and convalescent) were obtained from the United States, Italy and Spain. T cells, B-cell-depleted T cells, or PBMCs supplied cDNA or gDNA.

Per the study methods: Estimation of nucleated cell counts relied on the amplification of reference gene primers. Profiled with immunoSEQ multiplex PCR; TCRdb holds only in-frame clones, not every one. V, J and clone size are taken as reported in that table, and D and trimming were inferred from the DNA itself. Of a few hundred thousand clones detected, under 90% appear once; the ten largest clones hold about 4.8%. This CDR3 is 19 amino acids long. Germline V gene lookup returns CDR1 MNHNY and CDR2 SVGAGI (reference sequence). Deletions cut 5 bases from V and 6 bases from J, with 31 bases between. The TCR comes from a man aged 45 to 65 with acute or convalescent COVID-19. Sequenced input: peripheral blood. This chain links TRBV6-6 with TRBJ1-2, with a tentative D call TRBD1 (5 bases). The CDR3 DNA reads TGTGCCAGCAGTCTTGAACCGGGGGGTTTAGGGTCCCATATTCATGGCTACACCTTC. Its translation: CASSLEPGGLGSHIHGYTF.